The T cell receptor beta chain under discussion was sequenced for a study of blood T cell repertoires in COVID-19. Overall study context: In each case, the material was cDNA or gDNA derived from T cells, B-cell-depleted T cells, or PBMCs.

Data came from immunoSEQ multiplex PCR; TCRdb stores just in-frame clones and leaves some out. This sample has under 250,000 clones, with around 86% found just once. This CDR3 is 18 amino acids long. CDR1 is SGHRS, CDR2 YFSETQ, per germline. V lost 0 bases to trimming and J lost 2 bases; unmatched junction nucleotides: 13. The rearrangement uses TRBV5-1 and TRBJ1-2; 7 bases line up with TRBD1. Specimen: peripheral blood. The TCR comes from a man older than 75 with acute or convalescent COVID-19. CDR3 DNA sequence: TGCGCCAGCAGCTTGGTGCAGGGGGACCCGTCTTCAAACTATGGCTACACCTTC. Amino acid sequence: CASSLVQGDPSSNYGYTF.